This TCR beta chain appears in the sequencing data of a study of cytomegalovirus exposure and HLA in healthy donors. Points from the study as a whole: It was reported that TCR beta sequences correctly inferred the HLA-A and HLA-B alleles for most subjects. Only CMV serostatus was available as immune exposure information.

The PCR ran on 60 Vbeta and 13 Jbeta primers. The repertoire was sequenced with immunoSEQ multiplex PCR; TCRdb's copy has only in-frame clones and lacks some. The table has 150,000 to 200,000 clones, 8.5% to 10% seen once. This clone was counted only a few times. The antigen is undetermined. The CDR3 has 12 amino acids. After removal of 5 bases from V and 7 bases from J, the junction contained 1 base not matched to a gene. From germline, CDR1 is MNHEY and CDR2 SMNVEV (reference sequence). The sample taken for sequencing was PBMCs. This chain links TRBV27 with TRBJ2-1; 8 nucleotides match TRBD1. The sequence was collected from a woman aged 25 to 39 in good health and CMV-seropositive. The CDR3 here is CASSNRGNEQFF. CDR3 DNA sequence: TGTGCCAGCAGTAACAGGGGGAATGAGCAGTTCTTC.